This T cell receptor beta chain emerged from a study of T cell responses to AZD1222 COVID-19 vaccine. General study results and limits: After two AZD1222 doses, spike-specific TCR breadth and depth rose versus day 0. At baseline, just 6 or 7 AZD1222 recipients tested seropositive.

Germline values: CDR1 MGHDK, CDR2 SYGVNS. Trimming removed 6 bases at V and 1 base at J, with 12 bases between. The CDR3 contains 15 residues. Pooled together were second doses at about 4 or about 12 weeks. Libraries were prepared by immunoSEQ multiplex PCR; TCRdb keeps only in-frame clonotypes and omits some of them. There are 140,000 or so clones in the sample; 86% occur only once, and about 4.9% lies in the top ten. About this clone itself: Its antigen is currently unknown.

The chain combines TRBV25-1 with TRBJ2-2; D is ambiguous. The source is an adult who received the AZD1222 COVID-19 vaccine. The specimen was peripheral blood, collected 28 days after the second AZD1222 dose. CDR3 nucleotides: TGTGCCAGCAGAGATACGGGCCTGAACACCGGGGAGCTGTTTTTT. This encodes CASRDTGLNTGELFF.